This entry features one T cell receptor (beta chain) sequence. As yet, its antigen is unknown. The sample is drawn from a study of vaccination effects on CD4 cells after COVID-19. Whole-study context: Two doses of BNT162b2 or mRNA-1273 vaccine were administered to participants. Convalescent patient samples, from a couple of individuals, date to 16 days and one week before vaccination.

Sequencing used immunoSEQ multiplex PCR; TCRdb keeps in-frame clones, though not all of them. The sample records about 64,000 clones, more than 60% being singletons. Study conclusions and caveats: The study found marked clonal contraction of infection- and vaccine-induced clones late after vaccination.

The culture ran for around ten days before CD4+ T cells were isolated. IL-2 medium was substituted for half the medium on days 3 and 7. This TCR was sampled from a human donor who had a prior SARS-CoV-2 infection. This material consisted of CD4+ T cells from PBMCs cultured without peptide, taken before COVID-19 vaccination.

The CDR3 is CASSPSRLARDEQFF. Written as DNA, the CDR3 is TGTGCCAGCAGCCCAAGCAGACTAGCAAGGGATGAGCAGTTCTTC. The chain recombines TRBV7-9 with TRBJ2-1, with 7 bases that match TRBD2. The CDR3 runs to 15 residues. The trim removed 5 bases at V and 8 bases at J, leaving 12 bases unmatched. From germline, CDR1 is SEHNR and CDR2 FQNEAQ (reference sequence). Filled out from reference TRBV7-9 and TRBJ2-1, the complete variable domain reads DTGVSQNPRHKITKRGQNVTFRCDPISEHNRLYWYRQTLGQGPEFLTYFQNEAQLEKSRLLSDRFSAERPKGSFSTLEIQRTEQGDSAMYLCASSPSRLARDEQFFGPGTRLTVL.